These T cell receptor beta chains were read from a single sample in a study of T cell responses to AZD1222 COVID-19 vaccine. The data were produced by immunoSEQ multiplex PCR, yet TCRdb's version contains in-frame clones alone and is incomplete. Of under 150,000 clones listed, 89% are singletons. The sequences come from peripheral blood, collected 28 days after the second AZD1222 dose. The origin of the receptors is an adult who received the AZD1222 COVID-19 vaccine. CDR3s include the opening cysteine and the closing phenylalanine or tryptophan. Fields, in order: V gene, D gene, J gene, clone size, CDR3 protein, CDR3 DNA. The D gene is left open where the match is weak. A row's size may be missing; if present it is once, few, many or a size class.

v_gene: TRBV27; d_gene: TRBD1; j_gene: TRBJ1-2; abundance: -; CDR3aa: CASSPTGTGMHSNYGYTF; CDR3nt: TGTGCCAGCAGTCCGACCGGGACAGGAATGCATTCTAACTATGGCTACACCTTC
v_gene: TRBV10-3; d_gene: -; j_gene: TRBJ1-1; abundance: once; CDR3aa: CAISGGEVTEAFF; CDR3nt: TGTGCCATCAGCGGGGGGGAGGTCACTGAAGCTTTCTTT
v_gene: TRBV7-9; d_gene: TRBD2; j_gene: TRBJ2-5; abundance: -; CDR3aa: CASSLDLAGATETQYF; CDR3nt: TGTGCCAGCAGCTTAGATCTAGCGGGGGCCACCGAGACCCAGTACTTC
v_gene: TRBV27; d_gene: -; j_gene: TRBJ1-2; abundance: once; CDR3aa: CASSFLGGYGYTF; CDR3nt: TGTGCCAGCAGTTTCTTGGGGGGGTATGGCTACACCTTC
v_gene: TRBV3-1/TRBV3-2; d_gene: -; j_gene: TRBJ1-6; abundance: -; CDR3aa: CASSQVGGAGNSPLHF; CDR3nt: TGTGCCAGCAGCCAAGTGGGGGGGGCCGGGAATTCACCCCTCCACTTT
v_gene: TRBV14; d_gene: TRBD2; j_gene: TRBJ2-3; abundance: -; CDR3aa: CASSLGLATFVDTQYF; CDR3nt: TGTGCCAGCAGCCTAGGACTAGCGACATTCGTAGATACGCAGTATTTT
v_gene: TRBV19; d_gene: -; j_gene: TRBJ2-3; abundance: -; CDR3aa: CASSIGNSATDTQYF; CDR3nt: TGTGCCAGTAGTATAGGGAATAGCGCCACAGATACGCAGTATTTT
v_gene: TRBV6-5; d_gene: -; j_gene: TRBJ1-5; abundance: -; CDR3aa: CASSQNLPGNQPQHF; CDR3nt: TGTGCCAGCAGTCAAAACCTTCCCGGTAATCAGCCCCAGCATTTT
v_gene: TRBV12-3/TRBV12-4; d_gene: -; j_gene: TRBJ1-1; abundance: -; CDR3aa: CASSWGNTEAFF; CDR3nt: TGTGCCAGCAGTTGGGGGAACACTGAAGCTTTCTTT
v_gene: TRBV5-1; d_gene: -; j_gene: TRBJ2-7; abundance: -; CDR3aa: CASSLGGVSYEQYF; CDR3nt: TGCGCCAGCAGCTTGGGGGGTGTTTCCTACGAGCAGTACTTC